What follows is one TCR beta chain and its context. One end of the junction does not line up with germline, which may come from a read error. The authors ran a second PCR of about 7 to 11 cycles using a sample-barcoded 5' primer and a J-beta primer mix. TCRdb analysed the 5' RACE reads with MiXCR anew, one entry per CDR3 protein. This sample has more than 700,000 distinct CDR3 sequences, with 35% to 50% found just once. The CDR3 has 14 amino acids. CDR1 and CDR2 from the germline V gene are SGHAT and FQNNGV. Researchers isolated at least 7 million PBMCs per sample. The sample belongs to a study of blood T cells in healthy people across ages. Overall study: About one barcoded beta molecule per two T cells came from capture by template switching.

The sequence was collected from a man at least 80 years old in good health. The chain joins TRBV11-2 to TRBJ2-1; TRBD2 matches 11 bases. The specimen sequenced was blood. CDR3 residues: CSSSLTSGINEQFF. The CDR3 DNA follows: TGTTCCAGCAGCTTGACTAGCGGGATAAATGAGCAGTTCTTC.